This entry lists 25 T cell receptor beta chains sequenced from one sample in a study of blood T cell repertoires in COVID-19. Profiling relied on immunoSEQ multiplex PCR, and the TCRdb table lists in-frame clones only, not all of them. The top ten hold 6.5% to 8.5% of the sample, which has a few hundred thousand clones, about nine tenths seen once. The sample comprised PBMCs or T cells enriched from blood (not recorded which). All receptors come from a woman aged 60 to 75 who had recovered from COVID-19.

This sequence joins TRBV23-1 and TRBJ2-7; D is perhaps TRBD2 (7 bases). TRBV23-1 is an ORF, and what it does is uncertain. V was trimmed by 7 bases and J by 3 bases, leaving 13 bases between them. The CDR3 consists of 13 residues. CDR3 loop: CASTPGEGYEQYV. The CDR3 DNA is TGCGCCAGCACCCCAGGGGAGGGCTACGAGCAGTACGTC.

DNA of the CDR3: TGTGCCAGTAGTATAGTCAGGGGCAATCAGCCCCAGCATTTT. This encodes CASSIVRGNQPQHF. The rearrangement uses TRBV19 and TRBJ1-5; tentative D call: TRBD1 (5 bases). Germline V gives CDR1 LNHDA, CDR2 SQIVND (reference sequence). The CDR3 contains 14 residues. The germline V and J ends were trimmed by 1 base and 2 bases, with 6 bases remaining between them. The full variable domain, completed using reference TRBV19 and TRBJ1-5, is DGGITQSPKYLFRKEGQNVTLSCEQNLNHDAMYWYRQDPGQGLRLIYYSQIVNDFQKGDIAEGYSVSREKKESFPLTVTSAQKNPTAFYLCASSIVRGNQPQHFGDGTRLSIL.

The CDR3 spells CASSQDRGLRNIQYF. Here the CDR3 DNA reads TGCGCCAGCAGCCAAGATCGAGGACTGAGAAACATTCAGTACTTC. J is TRBJ2-4 and V is TRBV4-1; D might be TRBD2 (5 bases). The V gene's germline CDR1 is MGHRA and CDR2 YSYEKL. Trimming removed 0 bases at V and 6 bases at J, with 12 bases between. This CDR3 is built from 15 residues.

The V and J genes are TRBV15 and TRBJ2-3, with TRBD2 matching 11 bases. This CDR3 region has 15 residues. The junction had 3 bases not matched to a gene; V was cut back by 3 bases and J by 4 bases. Germline V CDR1 and CDR2: LNHNV, YYDKDF (reference sequence). CDR3 in amino acids: CATSSFSGGADTQYF. Here the CDR3 DNA reads TGTGCCACCAGCAGCTTTAGCGGGGGGGCAGATACGCAGTATTTT. The variable domain in full, with the rest retrieved from reference TRBV15 and TRBJ2-3, is DAMVIQNPRYQVTQFGKPVTLSCSQTLNHNVMYWYQQKSSQAPKLLFHYYDKDFNNEADTPDNFQSRRPNTSFCFLDIRSPGLGDTAMYLCATSSFSGGADTQYFGPGTRLTVL.

This chain connects TRBV19 to TRBJ1-2; a possible D gene is TRBD1 (6 bases). CDR1 LNHDA and CDR2 SQIVND come from the germline V gene (reference sequence). V was shortened by 6 bases and J by 5 bases, with 13 bases between the two germline ends. CDR3 length equals 13 residues. CDR3 residues: CASRPTGLYGYTF. The DNA for the CDR3 is TGTGCCAGTAGACCAACAGGGTTGTATGGCTACACCTTC. The entire variable domain, with the rest obtained from reference TRBV19 and TRBJ1-2, is as follows: DGGITQSPKYLFRKEGQNVTLSCEQNLNHDAMYWYRQDPGQGLRLIYYSQIVNDFQKGDIAEGYSVSREKKESFPLTVTSAQKNPTAFYLCASRPTGLYGYTFGSGTRLTVV.

The chain uses TRBV6-5 and TRBJ1-6; D not resolved. Per the germline V gene, CDR1 is MNHEY and CDR2 is SVGAGI. The V and J ends lost 0 bases and 8 bases respectively, with 11 bases between them. The CDR3 is 15 residues long. CDR3 loop: CASSYSRLNYSPLHF. The DNA for the CDR3 is TGTGCCAGCAGTTACTCACGCTTAAACTATTCACCCCTCCACTTT.

The chain has TRBV10-1 and TRBJ2-1; 8 bases line up with TRBD1. The CDR3 has 12 amino acids. The V and J ends lost 3 bases and 12 bases, in that order; junction bases with no gene match: 4. Germline loops: CDR1 WNHNN, CDR2 SYGVQD (reference sequence). This CDR3 reads CASSDGDRRQFF. The CDR3, as DNA: TGCGCCAGCAGTGATGGGGACAGGCGGCAGTTCTTC.

The chain couples TRBV28 to TRBJ2-2; 13 bases agree with TRBD2. Germline lookup yields CDR1 MDHEN and CDR2 SYDVKM. After removal of 6 bases from V and 7 bases from J, the junction contained 5 bases not matched to a gene. This CDR3 is 15 amino acids long. Here the CDR3 reads CASRPTSGGYGELFF. CDR3 in DNA: TGTGCCAGCAGACCGACTAGCGGGGGGTACGGGGAGCTGTTTTTT.

The chain combines TRBV7-6 with TRBJ2-3; 9 bases line up with TRBD2. Germline lookup yields CDR1 SGHVS and CDR2 FNYEAQ. CDR3 size: 15 residues. Trimming at V came to 5 bases and at J to 0 bases, leaving 3 bases not matched to a gene. As DNA, the CDR3 is TGTGCCAGCAGCCTCAGCGGGGGGAGCACAGATACGCAGTATTTT. Its translation is CASSLSGGSTDTQYF.

This chain connects TRBV6-5 to TRBJ1-1; D is uncertain. With 10 bases removed from V and 1 base from J, the gap between germline ends came to 16 bases. Germline V gene sequence: CDR1 MNHEY, CDR2 SVGAGI. There are 14 residues in the CDR3. CDR3 loop: CATGGYEGNTEAFF. The CDR3 nucleotides read TGTGCCACCGGAGGGTATGAGGGGAACACTGAAGCTTTCTTT.

The chain is built from TRBV5-1 and TRBJ1-6; TRBD1 is a possible D gene (6 bases). The germline V gene encodes CDR1 SGHRS and CDR2 YFSETQ. The CDR3 spans 14 residues. Trimming stripped 4 bases from V and 7 bases from J, with 12 bases between. The CDR3 region has the DNA TGCGCCAGCAGCCTGCGACAGGAAAATTCACCCCTCCACTTT. Encoded protein: CASSLRQENSPLHF.

About this clone: This specimen includes other DNA sequences encoding the same CDR3. The V call is TRBV30, the J call TRBJ1-6, with D tentatively TRBD1 (6 bases). The V end lost 2 bases, the J end lost 0 bases, and 8 bases lay between the germline ends. There are 15 residues in the CDR3. Germline V lookup: CDR1 GTSNPN, CDR2 SVGIG (reference sequence). DNA for the CDR3: TGTGCCTGGAGTACAGGGAGCTCCTATAATTCACCCCTCCACTTT. This sequence encodes CAWSTGSSYNSPLHF.

The CDR3 DNA sequence: TGTGCCAGCAGCGAACTAAAAGCGGGGAACACCGGGGAGCTGTTTTTT. Protein product: CASSELKAGNTGELFF. V is TRBV9 and J is TRBJ2-2; D possibly corresponds to TRBD2 (6 bases). The ends were cut back, 3 bases at V and 1 base at J, with 13 bases in the middle. The CDR3 has 16 amino acids. Looked up from germline, CDR1 is SGDLS and CDR2 is YYNGEE.

This chain links TRBV29-1 with TRBJ1-4; D unclear. The CDR3 contains 13 residues. The V end was cut by 6 bases, the J end by 3 bases, with 11 bases between. CDR1 and CDR2 (germline): SQVTM, ANQGSEA. Here the CDR3 DNA reads TGCAGCGTCACCACAGAGTCTAATGAAAAACTGTTTTTT. This codes for CSVTTESNEKLFF.

The chain couples TRBV5-1 to TRBJ2-1, with TRBD1 identical over 9 bases. Looked up from germline, CDR1 is SGHRS and CDR2 is YFSETQ. This CDR3 comprises 15 residues. J lost 3 bases, V lost 4 bases, and 5 bases had no gene match. DNA for the CDR3: TGCGCCAGCAGCGAGGACAGGGGCGACTACAATGAGCAGTTCTTC. Translation gives CASSEDRGDYNEQFF.

The rearrangement joins TRBV5-1 to TRBJ1-2; D uncertain. Per germline, CDR1 SGHRS and CDR2 YFSETQ. The CDR3 is made up of 13 amino acids. V shed 0 bases and J shed 8 bases, with 11 bases lying between them. The CDR3 is CASSLESWEGYTF. The CDR3 bases are TGCGCCAGCAGCTTGGAGTCCTGGGAGGGCTACACCTTC.

The V gene is TRBV3-1 (or the pseudogene TRBV3-2), the J gene TRBJ1-6, with a tentative D call TRBD1 (5 bases). This CDR3 region has 16 residues. The germline V and J ends were trimmed by 6 bases and 8 bases, with 20 bases remaining between them. Germline values: CDR1 LGHDT, CDR2 YNNKEL (reference sequence). CDR3 protein: CASRHTNRMVDSPLHF. CDR3 nucleotides: TGTGCCAGCAGACATACTAACAGGATGGTTGATTCACCCCTCCACTTT.

The J gene is TRBJ1-3, the V gene TRBV2; D call uncertain. Trimming cost V 4 bases and J 4 bases, with 26 bases left between them. This CDR3 is 19 amino acids long. Germline loops: CDR1 SNHLY, CDR2 FYNNEI. The CDR3 sequence: CASSGGVVDSLGRGNTIYF. Here the CDR3 DNA reads TGTGCCAGCAGTGGGGGAGTTGTGGACTCTTTAGGACGGGGAAACACCATATATTTT.

V is TRBV10-3 and J is TRBJ1-1; the match to TRBD1 covers 8 bases. With 10 bases clipped from V and 7 bases from J, the junction kept 11 bases outside the gene matches. Germline V lookup: CDR1 ENHRY, CDR2 SYGVKD. There are 13 residues in the CDR3. The CDR3 spells CATTGTGYNEAFF. The CDR3 nucleotides read TGTGCCACAACCGGGACAGGTTATAATGAAGCTTTCTTT.

The rearrangement uses TRBV27 and TRBJ1-2, with 7 bases lining up with TRBD1. The CDR3 sequence is 15 residues long. V was pared by 6 bases and J by 8 bases, with 15 bases of the junction left unmatched. Per the germline V gene, CDR1 is MNHEY and CDR2 is SMNVEV (reference sequence). The CDR3 here is CASRQFGRGSGGYTF. Written as DNA, the CDR3 is TGTGCCAGCAGACAATTCGGCAGGGGGTCGGGAGGCTACACCTTC.

This rearrangement joins TRBV7-2 to TRBJ1-5; D is perhaps TRBD1 (6 bases). This CDR3 spans 13 amino acids. CDR1 and CDR2 from the germline V gene are SGHTA and FQGNSA. V gave up 4 bases and J gave up 9 bases, with 13 bases separating them. CDR3 loop: CASSSTGLLPQHF. CDR3 DNA: TGTGCCAGCAGCTCCACAGGGTTGTTGCCCCAGCATTTT.

The chain joins TRBV5-1 to TRBJ2-2; TRBD1 agrees at 8 bases. Germline assignment: CDR1 SGHRS and CDR2 YFSETQ. The CDR3 contains 15 residues. J gave up 6 bases and V 4 bases, and 8 bases lay outside the gene matches. In nucleotides, the CDR3 is TGCGCCAGCAGCATACGGACAGGGCTTCCCGGGGAGCTGTTTTTT. Its translation is CASSIRTGLPGELFF.

The chain has TRBV6-5 and TRBJ2-2, with 7 bases matching TRBD1. After removal of 6 bases from V and 7 bases from J, the junction contained 8 bases not matched to a gene. Germline CDR1 reads MNHEY; CDR2 reads SVGAGI. CDR3 length: 14 amino acids. The CDR3 region is CASSFTGVVGELFF. CDR3 bases: TGTGCCAGCAGCTTCACAGGGGTAGTCGGGGAGCTGTTTTTT.

The chain joins TRBV11-2 to TRBJ1-1, with D possibly matching TRBD1 (5 bases). The CDR3 is made up of 13 amino acids. Deletions cut 5 bases from V and 4 bases from J, with 11 bases between. Germline lookup yields CDR1 SGHAT and CDR2 FQNNGV. CDR3 sequence: CASSRGFGTEAFF. Written as DNA, the CDR3 is TGTGCCAGCAGCAGGGGTTTCGGCACTGAAGCTTTCTTT.

In DNA, the CDR3 is TGTGCCAGCAGCTTCCGGACTAGCGGGGCTCTAAGCTCCTACAATGAGCAGTTCTTC. Its protein is CASSFRTSGALSSYNEQFF. V usage is TRBV9 and J usage is TRBJ2-1; 12 positions agree with TRBD2. The V gene's germline CDR1 is SGDLS and CDR2 YYNGEE. V gave up 4 bases and J gave up 0 bases; unmatched junction bases: 11. The CDR3 runs 19 residues. The whole variable domain, remainder taken from reference TRBV9 and TRBJ2-1, is DSGVTQTPKHLITATGQRVTLRCSPRSGDLSVYWYQQSLDQGLQFLIQYYNGEERAKGNILERFSAQQFPDLHSELNLSSLELGDSALYFCASSFRTSGALSSYNEQFFGPGTRLTVL.